These 8 T cell receptor beta chains share one sample of origin, sequenced in a study of Tregs in tolerant kidney transplant recipients. Method: immunoSEQ multiplex PCR; TCRdb's copy keeps in-frame clones and lacks some. The table lists roughly 32,000 clones. The sequences come from CD8+ T cells from blood, collected before the transplant. Every receptor here comes from a human donor who received a combined kidney and bone marrow transplant.

Comments on this clone: The read ends 3 residues early relative to the CDR3; the germline J gene fills the gap. V is TRBV7-6 and J is TRBJ2-2; TRBD2 matches at 9 bases. Looked up from germline, CDR1 is SGHVS and CDR2 is FNYEAQ. Germline trimming cut 6 bases from V and 2 bases from J; bases unmatched to any gene: 7. CDR3 size: 16 residues. CDR3 DNA, as far as it was read: TGTGCCAGCAGTGGCCTAGCGGGACTAAACACCGGGGAG. Its protein product is CASSGLAGLNTGE. The complete CDR3 sequence is CASSGLAGLNTGELFF.

As regards this clone: The read is 3 residues too short to cover the CDR3 end, so that end is filled in from the germline J gene. The chain couples TRBV5-1 to TRBJ1-1; 8 nucleotides line up with TRBD1. The CDR3 is made up of 14 amino acids. Germline CDR1 is SGHRS and CDR2 is YFSETQ. The V gene end was trimmed by 4 bases and the J gene end by 4 bases; junction bases not matched to a gene: 6. The CDR3 here is CASSPTGAFTEAFF. The sequenced CDR3 bases are TGCGCCAGCAGCCCGACAGGGGCTTTCACTGAA.

On this clone itself: The read falls 3 residues short of the CDR3 end, and the missing part is taken from the germline J gene. The chain combines TRBV19 with TRBJ2-5; D might be TRBD1 (6 bases). This CDR3 spans 17 amino acids. V was shortened by 0 bases and J by 4 bases, with 18 bases between the two germline ends. Germline V CDR1 and CDR2: LNHDA, SQIVND (reference sequence). The sequenced CDR3 bases are TGTGCCAGTAGTATAGAGGGAATACAGGGCCCGCTAGAGACC. This gives the protein CASSIEGIQGPLET. In full, the CDR3 is CASSIEGIQGPLETQYF. The complete variable domain, with remaining parts taken from reference TRBV19 and TRBJ2-5, reads DGGITQSPKYLFRKEGQNVTLSCEQNLNHDAMYWYRQDPGQGLRLIYYSQIVNDFQKGDIAEGYSVSREKKESFPLTVTSAQKNPTAFYLCASSIEGIQGPLETQYFGPGTRLLVL.

Turning to this clone: The read halts 3 residues ahead of the CDR3 end, with the missing end drawn from the germline J gene. This chain links TRBV19 with TRBJ1-3; 8 nucleotides align to TRBD1. The CDR3 has 12 amino acids. In germline, CDR1 is LNHDA, CDR2 SQIVND (reference sequence). J gave up 3 bases and V 9 bases, and 1 base lay outside the gene matches. The covered CDR3 bases are TGTGCCAGGGGGACAGGTGGAAACACC. This gives the protein CARGTGGNT. The CDR3 in full is CARGTGGNTIYF.

Note on this clone: The CDR3 is cut off 3 residues early in the read; its end comes from the germline J gene. The chain employs TRBV5-1 and TRBJ1-5; D unresolved. V lost 5 bases and J lost 7, with 13 bases in between. From germline, CDR1 is SGHRS and CDR2 YFSETQ. The CDR3 sequence is 13 residues long. The CDR3 region is CASSWTPGQPQHF. Incomplete CDR3 DNA: TGCGCCAGCAGTTGGACTCCGGGCCAGCCC. Drawing the rest from reference TRBV5-1 and TRBJ1-5, the complete variable domain is KAGVTQTPRYLIKTRGQQVTLSCSPISGHRSVSWYQQTPGQGLQFLFEYFSETQRNKGNFPGRFSGRQFSNSRSEMNVSTLELGDSALYLCASSWTPGQPQHFGDGTRLSIL.

For this clone: Sequencing ends 3 residues short of the CDR3 end; the germline J gene provides the rest. The chain is built from TRBV19 and TRBJ2-7; D perhaps matches TRBD2 (6 bases). V dropped 3 bases and J dropped 0 bases, with 9 bases sitting between them. Germline assignment: CDR1 LNHDA and CDR2 SQIVND (reference sequence). The CDR3 has 14 residues. Incomplete CDR3 DNA: TGTGCCAGTAGTATGGCGGGGCTCTCCTACGAG. It yields the protein CASSMAGLSYE. The CDR3 as a whole reads CASSMAGLSYEQYF. Full variable domain (remainder filled in from reference TRBV19 and TRBJ2-7): DGGITQSPKYLFRKEGQNVTLSCEQNLNHDAMYWYRQDPGQGLRLIYYSQIVNDFQKGDIAEGYSVSREKKESFPLTVTSAQKNPTAFYLCASSMAGLSYEQYFGPGTRLTVT.

This chain's CDR3 is CAWSRQMAYGYTF. The CDR3 bases that were read are TGTGCCTGGAGTAGACAGATGGCCTATGGC. V usage is TRBV30 and J usage is TRBJ1-2; a weak D match, TRBD1 (5 bases). The CDR3 end falls 3 residues outside the read, so it is completed with the germline J gene. Germline values: CDR1 GTSNPN, CDR2 SVGIG (reference sequence). Trimming removed 2 bases from V and 4 bases from J, with 11 bases in between. The CDR3 contains 13 residues.

Notes on this clone: The CDR3 extends 3 residues past the end of the read, so its final part is completed from the germline J gene. This rearrangement joins TRBV13 to TRBJ2-1; D is unclear. There are 13 residues in the CDR3. The ends were cut back, 3 bases at V and 5 bases at J, with 8 bases in the middle. Germline CDR1 and CDR2: PRHDT and FYEKMQ (reference sequence). CDR3 DNA (partial): TGTGCCAGCAGCTTGGGCTATAACAATGAG. This translates into CASSLGYNNE. The CDR3 in its entirety is CASSLGYNNEQFF. Full variable domain (outside the CDR3, taken from reference TRBV13 and TRBJ2-1): AAGVIQSPRHLIKEKRETATLKCYPIPRHDTVYWYQQGPGQDPQFLISFYEKMQSDKGSIPDRFSAQQFSDYHSELNMSSLELGDSALYFCASSLGYNNEQFFGPGTRLTVL.